This is a list of T cell receptor beta chains from one sample in a study of regulatory T cells in long-lasting Graves disease. TCRdb fed the multiplex PCR reads into MiXCR, producing one record per CDR3 protein. The sample contains hundreds of thousands of distinct CDR3 sequences, approximately 16% of which appear only once. Another study also made use of these data, one on T cells in Graves' hyperthyroidism and ophthalmopathy.

Specimen: peripheral blood mononuclear cells (PBMCs), collected at new diagnosis, from a patient treated with antithyroid drugs. The receptor set was obtained from a woman aged 35-65 years with Graves disease. Each CDR3 is given with its conserved first and last residue.

v_call	cdr3_aa
TRBV9	CASSSRIGELFF
TRBV27	CASSLSLTNGYTF
TRBV29-1	CSVRDYNEKLFF
TRBV3-1	CASNFLQGNSPLHF
TRBV2	CASRRGGPSTDTQYF
TRBV2	CASSEEFTGSITGELFF
TRBV15	CATSRVGGGDYNEQFF
TRBV29-1	CSVETRADGPNQPQHF
TRBV19	CASSSLLHSYEQYF
TRBV12-3/TRBV12-4	CASSPSLGGSIRGNTEAFF
TRBV15	CATSRDWGDTGELFF